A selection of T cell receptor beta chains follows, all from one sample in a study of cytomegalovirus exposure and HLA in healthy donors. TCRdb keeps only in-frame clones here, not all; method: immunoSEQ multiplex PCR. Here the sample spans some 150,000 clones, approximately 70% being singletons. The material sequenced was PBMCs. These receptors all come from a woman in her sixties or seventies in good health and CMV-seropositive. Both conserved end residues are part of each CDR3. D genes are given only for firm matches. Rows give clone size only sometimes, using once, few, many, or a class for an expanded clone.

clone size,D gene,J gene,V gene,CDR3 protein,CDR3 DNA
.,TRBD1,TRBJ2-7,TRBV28,CASRAGTGVPSYEQYF,TGTGCCAGCAGGGCCGGGACAGGGGTCCCCTCCTACGAGCAGTACTTC
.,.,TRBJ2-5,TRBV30,CAWNVNVETQYF,TGTGCCTGGAATGTCAATGTGGAGACCCAGTACTTC
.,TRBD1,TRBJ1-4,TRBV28,CASSATGGYRDVKLFF,TGTGCCAGCAGTGCGACAGGGGGCTACAGGGATGTAAAACTGTTTTTT
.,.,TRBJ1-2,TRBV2,CASSENRQGRTF,TGTGCCAGCAGTGAAAATAGGCAGGGTAGGACCTTC
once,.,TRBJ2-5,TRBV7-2,CASSLELWAGETQYF,TGTGCCAGCAGCTTAGAATTGTGGGCAGGGGAGACCCAGTACTTC
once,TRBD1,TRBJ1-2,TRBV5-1,CASSFTGGYGYTF,TGCGCCAGCAGCTTCACAGGGGGTTATGGCTACACCTTC
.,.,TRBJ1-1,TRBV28,CAPDGRAEAFF,TGTGCCCCCGACGGCAGGGCTGAAGCTTTCTTT
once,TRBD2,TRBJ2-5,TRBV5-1,CASRAGDQETQYF,TGCGCCAGCAGGGCGGGGGACCAAGAGACCCAGTACTTC
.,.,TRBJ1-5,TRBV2,CASSYTGSNQPQHF,TGTGCCAGCAGTTATACAGGGAGCAATCAGCCCCAGCATTTT
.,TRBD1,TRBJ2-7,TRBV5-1,CASSLETGVREQYF,TGCGCCAGCAGCTTGGAGACAGGGGTTCGCGAGCAGTACTTC
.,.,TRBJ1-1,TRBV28,CASSVLTAGPKNTEAFF,TGTGCCAGCAGCGTTCTGACGGCGGGGCCCAAGAACACTGAAGCTTTCTTT
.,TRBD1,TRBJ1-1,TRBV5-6,CASSFSRTGGLEAFF,TGTGCCAGCAGCTTCTCACGGACAGGGGGCTTAGAAGCTTTCTTT
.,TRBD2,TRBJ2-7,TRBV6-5,CASSYRAGGYEQYF,TGTGCCAGCAGTTATCGGGCGGGAGGTTACGAGCAGTACTTC
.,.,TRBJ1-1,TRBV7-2,CASSLVASSMNTEAFF,TGTGCCAGCAGCTTAGTAGCCAGCTCTATGAACACTGAAGCTTTCTTT
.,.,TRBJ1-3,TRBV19,CASSSWSGNTIYF,TGTGCCAGTTCCAGTTGGTCTGGAAACACCATATATTTT
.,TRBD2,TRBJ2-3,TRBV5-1,CASSLALPTSGRAPTSTDTQYF,TGCGCCAGCAGCTTGGCCCTCCCAACTAGCGGGAGGGCCCCTACGAGCACAGATACGCAGTATTTT
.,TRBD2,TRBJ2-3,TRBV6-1,CASSELAGAVGDTQYF,TGTGCCAGCAGTGAGCTAGCGGGAGCGGTGGGGGATACGCAGTATTTT
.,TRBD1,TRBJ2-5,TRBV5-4,CASSLDQTGKGETQYF,TGTGCCAGCAGCTTGGATCAGACAGGGAAGGGAGAGACCCAGTACTTC
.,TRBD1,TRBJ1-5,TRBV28,CASSLGQGSNQPQHF,TGTGCCAGCAGTTTAGGACAGGGAAGCAATCAGCCCCAGCATTTT
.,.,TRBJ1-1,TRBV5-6,CASSFAASEAFF,TGTGCCAGCAGCTTCGCTGCGTCTGAAGCTTTCTTT
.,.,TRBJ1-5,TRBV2,CASSPGHSSLVNQPQHF,TGTGCCAGCAGTCCGGGACATAGTAGCCTGGTCAATCAGCCCCAGCATTTT
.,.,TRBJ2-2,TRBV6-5,CASSSTSGELFF,TGTGCCAGCAGTTCGACTAGCGGGGAGCTGTTTTTT
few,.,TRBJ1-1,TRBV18,CASSPLNRPNTEAFF,TGTGCCAGCTCACCATTAAACAGGCCGAACACTGAAGCTTTCTTT
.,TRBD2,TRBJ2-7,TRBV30,CAGDGTSGSYEQYF,TGTGCCGGGGACGGGACTAGCGGCTCCTACGAGCAGTACTTC
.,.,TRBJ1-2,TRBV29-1,CSVEETGYGYTF,TGCAGCGTTGAAGAAACAGGGTATGGCTACACCTTC
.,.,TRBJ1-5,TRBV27,CASSFNAETNQPQHF,TGTGCCAGCAGTTTCAACGCAGAGACAAATCAGCCCCAGCATTTT
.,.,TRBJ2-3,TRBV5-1,CASSLGAGNTDTQYF,TGCGCCAGCAGCTTGGGGGCTGGAAACACAGATACGCAGTATTTT
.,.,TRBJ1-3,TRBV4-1,CASSQASTDSGNTIYF,TGCGCCAGCAGCCAAGCAAGCACTGACTCTGGAAACACCATATATTTT
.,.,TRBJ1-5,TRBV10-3,CAISEGRGQPQHF,TGTGCCATCAGTGAGGGTCGGGGGCAGCCCCAGCATTTT
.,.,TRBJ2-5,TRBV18,CASSPSTLGAETQYF,TGTGCCAGCTCACCAAGTACTCTTGGGGCCGAGACCCAGTACTTC
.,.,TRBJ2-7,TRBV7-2,CASSLGTAGEQYF,TGTGCCAGCAGCTTAGGTACGGCCGGGGAGCAGTACTTC